This TCR beta chain is drawn from a study of blood T cell repertoires in COVID-19. Background on the study: Collection of acute and convalescent COVID-19 samples took place in the United States, Italy and Spain. PBMCs, B-cell-depleted T cells, or T cells provided the cDNA or gDNA that made up the material.

Authors' analysis steps: Estimation of nucleated cell counts was performed using reference gene primer amplification. TCRdb's table, derived via immunoSEQ multiplex PCR, lists solely in-frame clones and lacks some. V and J calls plus clone size are reproduced from that table; the DNA served to infer D and trimming. The sample carries 40,000 or so clones, 80% to 90% recorded once. V trimming: 6 bases; J trimming: 7 bases; junction bases outside the gene matches: 2. Looked up from germline, CDR1 is ENHRY and CDR2 is SYGVKD. The CDR3 loop spans 13 amino acids. This receptor was identified in a human donor in a cohort sampled during active COVID-19. The sequenced material came from peripheral blood. The V gene is TRBV10-3, the J gene TRBJ1-6; 8 nucleotides line up with TRBD1. The CDR3 region has the DNA TGTGCCATCAGAGGACAGGGCAATTCACCCCTCCACTTT. The encoded protein is CAIRGQGNSPLHF.